Sequencing of this T cell receptor (beta chain) was carried out in a study of T-cell reconstitution after alpha-beta-depleted transplantation in children. Between the trimmed V and J ends, which lost 8 bases and 1 base, there was a span of 11 bases. The germline V gene encodes CDR1 SNHLY and CDR2 FYNNEI. The CDR3 extends over 14 amino acids. Preparation of the TCRbeta library was carried out with unique molecular identifiers. In TCRdb, the PCR reads were re-called with MiXCR into one record per CDR3 protein. This repertoire shows roughly 300,000 distinct CDR3 sequences, nearly 10% found once; its top ten account for roughly 9.1%.

The clonotype originates from a human donor who donated a stem cell graft to a child with SCID. This chain joins TRBV2 and TRBJ2-2; possibly TRBD1 for D (5 bases). The source was PBMCs from the stem cell graft donor, collected from the stem cell graft. The DNA for the CDR3 is TGTGCCAGCGACAGCGAGTTGAACACCGGGGAGCTGTTTTTT. Translating it yields CASDSELNTGELFF. The full variable domain, in which reference TRBV2 and TRBJ2-2 provide the parts outside the CDR3, is EPEVTQTPSHQVTQMGQEVILRCVPISNHLYFYWYRQILGQKVEFLVSFYNNEISEKSEIFDDQFSVERPDGSNFTLKIRSTKLEDSAMYFCASDSELNTGELFFGEGSRLTVL.